These 27 T cell receptor beta chains were all obtained from the same sample, sequenced in a study of T cell responses to AZD1222 COVID-19 vaccine. The method was immunoSEQ multiplex PCR; TCRdb's version includes in-frame clones alone and lacks a portion of them. The sample contains about 83,000 clones, around 93% of which appear only once. Sample: peripheral blood, taken 28 days after the second AZD1222 dose. The receptors were sampled from an adult who received the AZD1222 COVID-19 vaccine.

This clone has more than one count but fewer than ten. The chain employs TRBV7-9 and TRBJ2-2; TRBD2 matches at 9 bases. Germline V gene lookup returns CDR1 SEHNR and CDR2 FQNEAQ (reference sequence). The J segment lost 5 bases and the V segment lost 6 bases, leaving 7 bases of the junction unmatched. This CDR3 has 15 amino acids. CDR3 bases: TGTGCCAGCAGAAGTAGCGGGAGTTGGACCGGGGAGCTGTTTTTT. This gives the protein CASRSSGSWTGELFF. Full variable domain (outside the CDR3, taken from reference TRBV7-9 and TRBJ2-2): DTGVSQNPRHKITKRGQNVTFRCDPISEHNRLYWYRQTLGQGPEFLTYFQNEAQLEKSRLLSDRFSAERPKGSFSTLEIQRTEQGDSAMYLCASRSSGSWTGELFFGEGSRLTVL.

The rearrangement uses TRBV13 and TRBJ1-1; tentatively, D is TRBD1 (5 bases). V lost 5 bases and J 3 bases, leaving 22 bases between the germline ends. Looked up from germline, CDR1 is PRHDT and CDR2 is FYEKMQ (reference sequence). This CDR3 comprises 17 residues. The CDR3 DNA sequence: TGTGCCAGCAGCCCGTCATTGGAGAGGGGATTTGACACTGAAGCTTTCTTT. Translated: CASSPSLERGFDTEAFF. The variable domain in full, completed from reference TRBV13 and TRBJ1-1, reads AAGVIQSPRHLIKEKRETATLKCYPIPRHDTVYWYQQGPGQDPQFLISFYEKMQSDKGSIPDRFSAQQFSDYHSELNMSSLELGDSALYFCASSPSLERGFDTEAFFGQGTRLTVV.

V is TRBV28 and J is TRBJ2-5; D is perhaps TRBD2 (6 bases). V was clipped by 10 bases and J by 0 bases, with 15 bases between them. The CDR3 has 14 amino acids. The germline CDR1 and CDR2 sequences are MDHEN and SYDVKM. The CDR3 coding sequence is TGTGCCATTAGCAACGGGGGATACCAAGAGACCCAGTACTTC. It is translated as CAISNGGYQETQYF.

V and J are TRBV11-2 and TRBJ2-1; TRBD2 matches at 14 bases. The V and J ends lost 4 bases and 2 bases, in that order; junction bases with no gene match: 7. Germline assignment: CDR1 SGHAT and CDR2 FQNNGV. The CDR3 spans 18 residues. The CDR3 region has the DNA TGTGCCAGCAGCTCGGGACTAGCGGGAGATGTCCCCTACAATGAGCAGTTCTTC. Its protein is CASSSGLAGDVPYNEQFF.

This chain uses TRBV18 with TRBJ2-1, with D possibly matching TRBD1 (5 bases). Trimming took off 2 bases at V and 0 bases at J, with 8 bases between the two ends. CDR1 KGHSH and CDR2 LQKENI come from the germline V gene. This CDR3 is 15 amino acids long. This CDR3 reads CASSPTQGSYNEQFF. In nucleotides, the CDR3 is TGTGCCAGCTCACCAACCCAGGGCTCCTACAATGAGCAGTTCTTC.

The chain uses TRBV27 and TRBJ2-3; D is unclear. The CDR3 covers 13 residues. Germline CDR1 reads MNHEY; CDR2 reads SMNVEV (reference sequence). V was cut by 0 bases and J by 11 bases, with 12 bases left in between. CDR3 sequence: CASSLSRDTKQYF. The CDR3, as DNA: TGTGCCAGCAGTTTATCAAGAGACACTAAGCAGTATTTT.

J is TRBJ1-1 and V is TRBV28; no clear D. The CDR3 length is 12 residues. The V gene's germline CDR1 is MDHEN and CDR2 SYDVKM. Trimming removed 5 bases at V and 1 base at J, with 5 bases between. The CDR3 here is CASSKANTEAFF. CDR3 in DNA: TGTGCCAGCAGTAAGGCGAACACTGAAGCTTTCTTT.

Points on this clone: Other DNA sequences in the sample encode the same CDR3. The chain couples TRBV28 to TRBJ1-5, with 11 bases matching TRBD1. The CDR3 has 14 amino acids. Trimming at V came to 3 bases and at J to 6 bases, leaving 1 base not matched to a gene. Per the germline V gene, CDR1 is MDHEN and CDR2 is SYDVKM. Written as DNA, the CDR3 is TGTGCCAGCAGTTTGGGACAGGGGGGTCAGCCCCAGCATTTT. Translation: CASSLGQGGQPQHF.

This clone was seen only once. The chain joins TRBV3-1 (or the pseudogene TRBV3-2) to TRBJ2-1, with TRBD2 matching over 11 bases. The V segment lost 5 bases and the J segment 5 bases; nucleotides outside the gene matches: 5. The CDR3 contains 15 residues. The germline gives CDR1 LGHDT, CDR2 YNNKEL (reference sequence). Written as DNA, the CDR3 is TGTGCCAGCAGCACGACTAGCGGGGCCCACAATGAGCAGTTCTTC. Protein sequence: CASSTTSGAHNEQFF.

J is TRBJ2-6 and V is TRBV24-1, with D maybe TRBD1 (5 bases). From germline, CDR1 is KGHDR and CDR2 SFDVKD. The CDR3 extends over 16 amino acids. V was cut by 4 bases and J by 2 bases, with 11 bases left in between. CDR3: CATSDPGRAGANVLTF. The CDR3 DNA sequence: TGTGCCACCAGTGACCCCGGCAGGGCTGGGGCCAACGTCCTGACTTTC.

V gene TRBV19 combines with J gene TRBJ2-7; D is unclear. Deletions cut 5 bases from V and 4 bases from J, with 18 bases between. This CDR3 comprises 15 residues. The germline CDR1 and CDR2 sequences are LNHDA and SQIVND (reference sequence). The CDR3 DNA sequence: TGTGCCAGTAGTCTAGGACCCACGAAGTTGTACGAGCAGTACTTC. Translated, it gives CASSLGPTKLYEQYF.

The chain combines TRBV27 with TRBJ2-3; the match to TRBD2 covers 10 bases. Germline lookup yields CDR1 MNHEY and CDR2 SMNVEV (reference sequence). This CDR3 spans 17 amino acids. The V gene end was trimmed by 4 bases and the J gene end by 1 base; junction bases not matched to a gene: 8. The chain's CDR3 is CASSSLASGRGTDTQYF. The CDR3 DNA is TGTGCCAGCAGTTCCCTGGCGAGCGGGAGGGGCACAGATACGCAGTATTTT.

The gene calls are TRBV18 and TRBJ1-4; no definite D call. V shed 2 bases and J shed 0 bases, with 4 bases lying between them. Germline assignment: CDR1 KGHSH and CDR2 LQKENI. The CDR3 is 14 amino acids. The CDR3 sequence: CASSPGATNEKLFF. The CDR3 DNA is TGTGCCAGCTCACCAGGGGCAACTAATGAAAAACTGTTTTTT.

The chain has TRBV7-8 and TRBJ2-1; 13 bases are a match to TRBD2. The CDR3 spans 16 residues. Germline values: CDR1 SGHVS, CDR2 FQNEAQ. Germline trimming cut 6 bases from V and 5 bases from J; bases unmatched to any gene: 7. CDR3 sequence: CASRRGLAGRNNEQFF. For the CDR3, the DNA is TGTGCCAGCAGGAGGGGACTAGCGGGGAGAAACAATGAGCAGTTCTTC.

The rearrangement joins TRBV7-8 to TRBJ2-5; 11 positions match TRBD2. Germline-derived CDR1 and CDR2 are SGHVS and FQNEAQ. This CDR3 region has 15 residues. V shed 1 base, J shed 6 bases, and the junction held 4 bases outside the gene matches. The CDR3 region has the DNA TGTGCCAGCAGCTTAGAACTAGCGGGAGTCCAGACCCAGTACTTC. This gives the protein CASSLELAGVQTQYF. The full variable domain, completed using reference TRBV7-8 and TRBJ2-5, is GAGVSQSPRYKVAKRGQDVALRCDPISGHVSLFWYQQALGQGPEFLTYFQNEAQLDKSGLPSDRFFAERPEGSVSTLKIQRTQQEDSAVYLCASSLELAGVQTQYFGPGTRLLVL.

The rearrangement links TRBV27 to TRBJ2-1; tentative D call: TRBD2 (5 bases). This CDR3 has 13 residues. The ends were cut back, 2 bases at V and 6 bases at J, with 8 bases in the middle. Germline V gives CDR1 MNHEY, CDR2 SMNVEV (reference sequence). CDR3: CASSLTRFNEQFF. The CDR3 nucleotides are TGTGCCAGCAGTTTAACTAGATTCAATGAGCAGTTCTTC.

The gene calls are TRBV5-6 and TRBJ2-7; D is unclear. The CDR3 runs 15 residues. The germline V and J ends were trimmed by 4 bases and 4 bases, with 18 bases remaining between them. The germline V gene has CDR1 SGHDT and CDR2 YYEEEE. The CDR3 DNA is TGTGCCAGCAGCCGCCAGATGGACCCTTCTTACGAGCAGTACTTC. As protein: CASSRQMDPSYEQYF.

The chain employs TRBV12-3 or TRBV12-4 and TRBJ1-2; TRBD1 agrees at 7 bases. The CDR3 runs to 12 residues. V shed 8 bases, J shed 2 bases, and the junction held 2 bases outside the gene matches. CDR3 region: CASEGQNYGYTF. CDR3 nucleotide sequence: TGTGCCAGCGAGGGACAGAACTATGGCTACACCTTC.

The chain is built from TRBV6-5 and TRBJ1-6, with D tentatively TRBD1 (5 bases). This CDR3 is built from 13 residues. The germline V gene encodes CDR1 MNHEY and CDR2 SVGAGI. V gave up 7 bases and J gave up 8 bases, with 12 bases separating them. The CDR3 region is CASTGPIYSPLHF. The CDR3 DNA sequence: TGTGCCAGCACAGGGCCCATATATTCACCCCTCCACTTT.

This chain links TRBV7-9 with TRBJ2-5; D call uncertain. Trimming removed 5 bases from V and 9 bases from J, with 10 bases in between. Germline V lookup: CDR1 SEHNR, CDR2 FQNEAQ (reference sequence). The CDR3 covers 11 residues. CDR3 in amino acids: CASSAGDPQYF. As DNA, the CDR3 is TGTGCCAGCAGCGCCGGTGATCCCCAGTACTTC.

J is TRBJ2-2 and V is TRBV11-3; D may correspond to TRBD1 or TRBD2 (6 bases each). There are 14 residues in the CDR3. The V end lost 7 bases, the J end lost 0 bases, and 9 bases lay between the germline ends. Germline V CDR1 and CDR2: SGHNT, YENEEA. CDR3 protein: CASKRGANTGELFF. DNA of the CDR3: TGTGCCAGCAAAAGGGGGGCGAACACCGGGGAGCTGTTTTTT.

The chain is built from TRBV19 and TRBJ1-2, with D possibly TRBD1 on 6 matching bases. The CDR3 has 15 residues. Looked up from germline, CDR1 is LNHDA and CDR2 is SQIVND (reference sequence). The V end was cut by 0 bases, the J end by 0 bases, with 8 bases between. CDR3 sequence reads: CASSIENRANYGYTF. DNA for the CDR3: TGTGCCAGTAGTATAGAAAACAGGGCTAACTATGGCTACACCTTC.

This clone was seen a single time. The gene calls are TRBV16 and TRBJ1-2; the match to TRBD1 covers 11 bases. Unmatched junction bases numbered 3, after V lost 2 bases and J lost 4 bases. The CDR3 totals 15 residues. Germline V lookup: CDR1 KGHSY, CDR2 FQNENV. CDR3 sequence reads: CASSQGTGGTYGYTF. The CDR3, as DNA: TGTGCCAGCAGCCAAGGGACAGGGGGGACCTATGGCTACACCTTC. The complete variable domain, with remaining parts taken from reference TRBV16 and TRBJ1-2, reads GEEVAQTPKHLVRGEGQKAKLYCAPIKGHSYVFWYQQVLKNEFKFLISFQNENVFDETGMPKERFSAKCLPNSPCSLEIQATKLEDSAVYFCASSQGTGGTYGYTFGSGTRLTVV.

This clone was picked up one time. The chain joins TRBV24-1 to TRBJ2-1; 8 nucleotides agree with TRBD2. There are 16 residues in the CDR3. Germline values: CDR1 KGHDR, CDR2 SFDVKD. The junction had 8 bases not matched to a gene; V was cut back by 6 bases and J by 2 bases. The CDR3 is CATSHERGLAYNEQFF. In nucleotides, the CDR3 is TGTGCCACCAGTCATGAGAGGGGACTAGCCTACAATGAGCAGTTCTTC.

This chain uses TRBV30 with TRBJ2-7; D is possibly TRBD1 (5 bases). V was cut by 0 bases and J by 0 bases, with 12 bases left in between. CDR3 length: 15 amino acids. Germline V gene lookup returns CDR1 GTSNPN and CDR2 SVGIG (reference sequence). CDR3 amino acids: CAWSVRQPPSYEQYF. The CDR3 DNA is TGTGCCTGGAGTGTACGACAGCCCCCCTCCTACGAGCAGTACTTC. Using reference TRBV30 and TRBJ2-7 for the parts outside the CDR3, the full variable domain is SQTIHQWPATLVQPVGSPLSLECTVEGTSNPNLYWYRQAAGRGLQLLFYSVGIGQISSEVPQNLSASRPQDRQFILSSKKLLLSDSGFYLCAWSVRQPPSYEQYFGPGTRLTVT.

This rearrangement joins TRBV3-1 (or the pseudogene TRBV3-2) to TRBJ2-1; 8 bases agree with TRBD2. Trimming removed 0 bases from V and 8 bases from J; junction bases left unmatched: 6. CDR3 length: 15 amino acids. Germline V lookup: CDR1 LGHDT, CDR2 YNNKEL (reference sequence). The CDR3 spells CASSQDGAGGDEQFF. The CDR3 nucleotides are TGTGCCAGCAGCCAAGATGGTGCGGGAGGCGATGAGCAGTTCTTC.

The chain joins TRBV27 to TRBJ1-3; D perhaps matches TRBD1 (5 bases). The V and J ends lost 6 bases and 4 bases respectively, with 16 bases between them. CDR3 length: 15 amino acids. In germline, CDR1 is MNHEY, CDR2 SMNVEV (reference sequence). The CDR3 region is CASRPAGPPGNTIYF. CDR3 in DNA: TGTGCCAGCAGGCCAGCAGGGCCACCCGGAAACACCATATATTTT.